This T cell receptor (beta chain) comes out of a study of T cells in Graves' hyperthyroidism and ophthalmopathy. The CDR3 consists of 13 residues. Germline CDR1 SNHLY, CDR2 FYNNEI. V lost 3 bases and J 2 bases, leaving 7 bases between the germline ends. The TCR beta CDR3 regions underwent amplification using RNA transcripts as the source. First-round RT-PCR targeting the TCR CDR3 was performed with the HTBI primer set. TCRdb fed the multiplex PCR reads into MiXCR, producing one record per CDR3 protein. The sample includes about 740,000 distinct CDR3 sequences, approximately 14% of them seen just once. The table lists this clonotype with many counts.

This TCR was sampled from a woman younger than 35 with Graves' hyperthyroidism. Sequencing was performed on blood. The genes are TRBV2 and TRBJ1-2, with TRBD1 as a possible D gene (5 bases). The chain's CDR3 is CASSEAGNYGYTF. CDR3 nucleotides: TGTGCCAGCAGTGAGGCAGGGAACTATGGCTACACCTTC.